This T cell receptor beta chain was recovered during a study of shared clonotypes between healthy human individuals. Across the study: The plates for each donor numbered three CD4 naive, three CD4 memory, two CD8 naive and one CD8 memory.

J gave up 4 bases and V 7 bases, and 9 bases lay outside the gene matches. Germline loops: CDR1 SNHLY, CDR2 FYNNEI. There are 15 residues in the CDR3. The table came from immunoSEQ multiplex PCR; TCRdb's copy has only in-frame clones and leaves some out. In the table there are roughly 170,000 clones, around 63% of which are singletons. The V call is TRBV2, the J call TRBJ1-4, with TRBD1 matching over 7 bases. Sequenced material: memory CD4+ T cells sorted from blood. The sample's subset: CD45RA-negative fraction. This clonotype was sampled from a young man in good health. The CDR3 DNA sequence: TGTGCCAGCAATGACCTAAGACAGGGTAATGAAAAACTGTTTTTT. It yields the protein CASNDLRQGNEKLFF.